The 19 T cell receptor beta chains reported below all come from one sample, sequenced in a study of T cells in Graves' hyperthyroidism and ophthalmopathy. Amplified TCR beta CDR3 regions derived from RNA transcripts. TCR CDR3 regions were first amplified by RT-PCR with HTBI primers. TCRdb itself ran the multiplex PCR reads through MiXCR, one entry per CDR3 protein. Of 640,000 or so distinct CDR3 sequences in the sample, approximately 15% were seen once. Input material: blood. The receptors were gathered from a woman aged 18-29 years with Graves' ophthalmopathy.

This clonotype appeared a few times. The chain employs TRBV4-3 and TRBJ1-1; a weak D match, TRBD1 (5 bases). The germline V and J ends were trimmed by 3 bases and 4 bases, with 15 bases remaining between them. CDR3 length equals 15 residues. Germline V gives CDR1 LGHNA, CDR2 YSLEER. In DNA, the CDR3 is TGCGCCAGCAGCCATCAGCAGGGTGAAGGCACTGAAGCTTTCTTT. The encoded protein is CASSHQQGEGTEAFF.

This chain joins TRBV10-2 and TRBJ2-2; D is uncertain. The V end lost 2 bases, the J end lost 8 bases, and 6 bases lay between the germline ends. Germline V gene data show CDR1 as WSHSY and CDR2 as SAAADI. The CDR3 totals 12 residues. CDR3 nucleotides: TGCGCCAGCAGTGAGAGATTGGGGGAGCTGTTTTTT. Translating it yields CASSERLGELFF.

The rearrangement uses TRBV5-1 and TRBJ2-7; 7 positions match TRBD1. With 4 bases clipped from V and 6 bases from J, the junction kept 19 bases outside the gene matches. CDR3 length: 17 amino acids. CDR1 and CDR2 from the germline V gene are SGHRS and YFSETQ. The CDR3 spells CASSPGRDRAIFGEQYF. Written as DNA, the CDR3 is TGCGCCAGCAGCCCCGGGCGCGACAGGGCGATTTTTGGCGAGCAGTACTTC.

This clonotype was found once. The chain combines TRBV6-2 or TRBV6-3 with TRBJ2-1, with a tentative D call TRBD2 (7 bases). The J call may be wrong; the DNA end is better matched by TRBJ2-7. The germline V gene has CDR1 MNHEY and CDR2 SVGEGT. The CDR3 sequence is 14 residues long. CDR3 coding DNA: TGTGCCACCAGGGGCGGGAGCTCCTACAATGAGCAGTACTTC. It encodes CATRGGSSYNEQYF.

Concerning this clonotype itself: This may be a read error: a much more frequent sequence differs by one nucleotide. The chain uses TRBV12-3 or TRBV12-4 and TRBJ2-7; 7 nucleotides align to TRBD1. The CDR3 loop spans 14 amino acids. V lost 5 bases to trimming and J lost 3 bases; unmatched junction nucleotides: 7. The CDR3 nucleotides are TGTGCCAGCAGTGAGAGGACAGGTTACTACGAGCAGTACTTC. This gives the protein CASSERTGYYEQYF.

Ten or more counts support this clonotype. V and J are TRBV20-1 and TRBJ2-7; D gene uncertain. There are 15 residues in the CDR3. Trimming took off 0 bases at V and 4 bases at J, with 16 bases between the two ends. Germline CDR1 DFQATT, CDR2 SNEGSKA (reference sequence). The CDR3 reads CSARDSARTLYEQYF. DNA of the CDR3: TGCAGTGCTAGAGACAGTGCGCGGACCTTATACGAGCAGTACTTC.

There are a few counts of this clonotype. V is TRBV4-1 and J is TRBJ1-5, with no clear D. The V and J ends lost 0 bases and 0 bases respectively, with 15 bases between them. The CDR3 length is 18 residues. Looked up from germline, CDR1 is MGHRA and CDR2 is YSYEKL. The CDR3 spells CASSQDLGGRYSNQPQHF. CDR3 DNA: TGCGCCAGCAGCCAAGATCTGGGTGGCAGGTATAGCAATCAGCCCCAGCATTTT.

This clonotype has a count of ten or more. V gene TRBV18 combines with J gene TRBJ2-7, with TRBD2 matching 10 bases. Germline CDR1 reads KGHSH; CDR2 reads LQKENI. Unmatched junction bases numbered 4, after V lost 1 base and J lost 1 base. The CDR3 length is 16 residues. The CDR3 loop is CASSPLRTSGSYEQYF. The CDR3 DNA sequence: TGTGCCAGCTCACCACTAAGGACTAGCGGTTCCTACGAGCAGTACTTC.

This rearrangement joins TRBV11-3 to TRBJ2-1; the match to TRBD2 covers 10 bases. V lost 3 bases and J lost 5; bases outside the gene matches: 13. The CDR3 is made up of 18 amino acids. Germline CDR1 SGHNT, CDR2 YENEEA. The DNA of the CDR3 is TGTGCCAGCAGCTTGGGTATAACGAGCGGGAGGGCCGACAATGAGCAGTTCTTC. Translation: CASSLGITSGRADNEQFF.

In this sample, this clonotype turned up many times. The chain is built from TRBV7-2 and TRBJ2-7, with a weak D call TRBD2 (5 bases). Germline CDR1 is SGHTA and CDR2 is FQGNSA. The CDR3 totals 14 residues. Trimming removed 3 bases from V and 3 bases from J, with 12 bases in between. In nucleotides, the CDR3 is TGTGCCAGCAGCTTGTCTCTGAGGGACTACGAGCAGTACTTC. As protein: CASSLSLRDYEQYF.

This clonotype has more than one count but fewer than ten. Here the CDR3 reads CAIRGDGAGGADTQYF. CDR3 nucleotides: TGTGCCATCAGGGGGGATGGGGCCGGAGGGGCAGATACGCAGTATTTT. V gene TRBV10-3 combines with J gene TRBJ2-3, with D maybe TRBD2 (6 bases). Germline V gene sequence: CDR1 ENHRY, CDR2 SYGVKD. V was clipped by 6 bases and J by 4 bases, with 20 bases between them. This CDR3 has 16 amino acids.

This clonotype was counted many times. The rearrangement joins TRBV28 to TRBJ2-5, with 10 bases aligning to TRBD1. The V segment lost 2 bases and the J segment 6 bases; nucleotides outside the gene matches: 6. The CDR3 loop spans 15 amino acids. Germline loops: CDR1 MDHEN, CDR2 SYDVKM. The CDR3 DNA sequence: TGTGCCAGCAGTTTAGGGACAGGGGAGTTGAAGACCCAGTACTTC. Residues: CASSLGTGELKTQYF.

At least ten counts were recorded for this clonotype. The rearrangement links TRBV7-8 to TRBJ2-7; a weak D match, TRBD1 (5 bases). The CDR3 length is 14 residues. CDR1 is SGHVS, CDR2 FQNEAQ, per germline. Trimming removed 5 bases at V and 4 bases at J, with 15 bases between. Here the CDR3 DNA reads TGTGCCAGCAGCCCGAAAGGGGCAGGGTACGAGCAGTACTTC. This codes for CASSPKGAGYEQYF.

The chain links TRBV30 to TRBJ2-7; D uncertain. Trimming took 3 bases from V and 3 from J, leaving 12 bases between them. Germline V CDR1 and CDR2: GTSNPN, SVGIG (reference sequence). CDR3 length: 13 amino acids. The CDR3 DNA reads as TGTGCCTGGAGCGCGGACGTAATCTACGAGCAGTACTTC. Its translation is CAWSADVIYEQYF.

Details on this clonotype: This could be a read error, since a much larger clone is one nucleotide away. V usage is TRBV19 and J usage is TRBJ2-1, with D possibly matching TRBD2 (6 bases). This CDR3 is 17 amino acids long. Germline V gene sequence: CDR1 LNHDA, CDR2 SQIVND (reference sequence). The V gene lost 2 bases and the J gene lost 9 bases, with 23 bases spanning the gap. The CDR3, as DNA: TGTGCCAGTAGTATACCCCTTCCCCAGCGGGCTCGTGGTGAGCAGTTCTTC. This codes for CASSIPLPQRARGEQFF.

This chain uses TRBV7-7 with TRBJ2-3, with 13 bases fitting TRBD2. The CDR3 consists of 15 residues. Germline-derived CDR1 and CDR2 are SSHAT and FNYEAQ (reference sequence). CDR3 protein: CASWTGLAGADTQYF. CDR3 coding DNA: TGTGCTAGCTGGACAGGACTAGCGGGAGCCGATACGCAGTATTTT.

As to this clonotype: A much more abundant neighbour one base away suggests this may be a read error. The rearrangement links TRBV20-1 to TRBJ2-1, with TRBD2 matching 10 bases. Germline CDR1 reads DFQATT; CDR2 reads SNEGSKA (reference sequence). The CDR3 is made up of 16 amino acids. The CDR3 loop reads CGARDQREGLVNEQFF. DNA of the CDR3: TGCGGTGCTAGAGACCAGCGGGAGGGCCTAGTTAATGAGCAGTTCTTC.

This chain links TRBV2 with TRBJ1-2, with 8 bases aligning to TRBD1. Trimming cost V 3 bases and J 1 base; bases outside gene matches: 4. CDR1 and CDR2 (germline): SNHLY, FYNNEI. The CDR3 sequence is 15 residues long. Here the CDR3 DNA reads TGTGCCAGCAGTGATACAGGGGGGGTTAACTATGGCTACACCTTC. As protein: CASSDTGGVNYGYTF.

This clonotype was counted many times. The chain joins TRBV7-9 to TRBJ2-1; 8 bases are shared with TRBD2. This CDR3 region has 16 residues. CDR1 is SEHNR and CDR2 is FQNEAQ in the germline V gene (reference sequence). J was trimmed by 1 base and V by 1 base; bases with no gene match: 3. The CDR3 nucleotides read TGTGCCAGCAGCTTAGACGGGAGGGGGTCCTACAATGAGCAGTTCTTC. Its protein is CASSLDGRGSYNEQFF.